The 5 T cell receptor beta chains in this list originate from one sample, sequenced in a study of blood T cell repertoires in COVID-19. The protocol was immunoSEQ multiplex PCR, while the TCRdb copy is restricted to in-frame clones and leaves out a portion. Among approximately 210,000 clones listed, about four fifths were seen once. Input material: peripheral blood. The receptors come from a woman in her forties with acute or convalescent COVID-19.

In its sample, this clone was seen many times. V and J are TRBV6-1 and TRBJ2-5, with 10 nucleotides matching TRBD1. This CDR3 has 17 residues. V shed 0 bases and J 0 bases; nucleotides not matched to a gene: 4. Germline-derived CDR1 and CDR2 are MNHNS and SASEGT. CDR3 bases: TGTGCCAGCAGTGAAGCTGGGACAGGGGAGTACCAAGAGACCCAGTACTTC. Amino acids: CASSEAGTGEYQETQYF.

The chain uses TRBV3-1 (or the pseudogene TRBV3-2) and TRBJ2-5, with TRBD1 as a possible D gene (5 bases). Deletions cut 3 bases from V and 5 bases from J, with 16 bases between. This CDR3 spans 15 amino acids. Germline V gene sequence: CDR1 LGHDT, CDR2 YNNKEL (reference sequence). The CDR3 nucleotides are TGTGCCAGCAGCCATGGACACCCCTTTAGGGAGACCCAGTACTTC. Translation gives CASSHGHPFRETQYF.

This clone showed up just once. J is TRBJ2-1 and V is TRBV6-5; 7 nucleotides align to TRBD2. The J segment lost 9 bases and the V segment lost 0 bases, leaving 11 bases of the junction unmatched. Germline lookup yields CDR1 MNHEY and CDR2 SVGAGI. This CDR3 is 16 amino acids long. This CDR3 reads CASSYSNFASGGEQFF. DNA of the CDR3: TGTGCCAGCAGTTACTCGAACTTTGCTTCGGGGGGTGAGCAGTTCTTC.

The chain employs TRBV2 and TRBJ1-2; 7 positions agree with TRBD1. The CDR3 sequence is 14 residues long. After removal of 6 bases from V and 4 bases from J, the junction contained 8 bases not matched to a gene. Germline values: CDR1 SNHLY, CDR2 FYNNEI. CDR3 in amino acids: CASSDRGRLYGYTF. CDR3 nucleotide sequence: TGTGCCAGCAGCGATAGGGGGCGTCTCTATGGCTACACCTTC.

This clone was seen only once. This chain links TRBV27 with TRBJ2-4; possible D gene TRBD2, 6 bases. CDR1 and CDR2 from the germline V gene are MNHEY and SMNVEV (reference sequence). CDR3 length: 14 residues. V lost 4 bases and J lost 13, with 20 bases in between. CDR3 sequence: CASSYGTQIQFQYF. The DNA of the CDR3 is TGTGCCAGCAGTTACGGGACTCAAATACAATTCCAGTACTTC.